This TCR beta chain comes out of a study of blood T cell repertoires in COVID-19. Looking at the study overall: Both acute and convalescent COVID-19 samples were obtained from the United States, Italy and Spain.

Trimming removed 4 bases at V and 7 bases at J, with 15 bases between. The CDR3 runs to 13 residues. From germline, CDR1 is SGHRS and CDR2 YFSETQ. Original handling: Amplified reference gene primers provided the basis for estimating nucleated cell counts. Some clones are missing from TCRdb's copy, which holds only in-frame ones; the method was immunoSEQ multiplex PCR. For V, J and clone size, that table is used; D and trimming come from the DNA. The repertoire holds under 350,000 clones, 86% seen once, with about 2.6% in the top ten. Those who participated ranged in age from roughly 18 to 100 years and resided in under 25 US areas. Two consecutive negative NP/OP PCR tests, clearance, or resolved symptoms defined Cohort 3 recovery.

The genes are TRBV5-1 and TRBJ2-7; perhaps TRBD2 as D (6 bases). Material: PBMCs or T cells enriched from blood (not recorded which). This sequence originates from a woman under 30 who had recovered from COVID-19. CDR3 amino acids: CASSAQAGLEQYF. Written as DNA, the CDR3 is TGCGCCAGCAGCGCACAGGCGGGGCTTGAGCAGTACTTC.